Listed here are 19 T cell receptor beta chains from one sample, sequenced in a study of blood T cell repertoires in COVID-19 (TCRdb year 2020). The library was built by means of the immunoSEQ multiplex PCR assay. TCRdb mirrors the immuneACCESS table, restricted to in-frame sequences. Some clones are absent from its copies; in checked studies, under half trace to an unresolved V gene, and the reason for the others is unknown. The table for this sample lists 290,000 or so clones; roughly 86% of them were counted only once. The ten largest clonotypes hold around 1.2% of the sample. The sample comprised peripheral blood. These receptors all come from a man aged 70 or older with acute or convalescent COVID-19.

CDR3 bases: TGTGCCAGCAGTCTCTGGGACTACTCCTACGAGCAGTACTTC. Protein: CASSLWDYSYEQYF. The chain couples TRBV28 to TRBJ2-7, with 7 bases that match TRBD2. CDR1 and CDR2 (germline): MDHEN, SYDVKM. CDR3 size: 14 residues. Germline trimming cut 5 bases from V and 0 bases from J; bases unmatched to any gene: 4.

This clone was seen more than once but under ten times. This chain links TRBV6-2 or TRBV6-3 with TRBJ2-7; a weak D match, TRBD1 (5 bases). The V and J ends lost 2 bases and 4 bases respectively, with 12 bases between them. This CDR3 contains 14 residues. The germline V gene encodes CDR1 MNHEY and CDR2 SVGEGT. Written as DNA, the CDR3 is TGTGCCAGCAGTTACCGTGCAGGGCGGTACGAGCAGTACTTC. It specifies CASSYRAGRYEQYF.

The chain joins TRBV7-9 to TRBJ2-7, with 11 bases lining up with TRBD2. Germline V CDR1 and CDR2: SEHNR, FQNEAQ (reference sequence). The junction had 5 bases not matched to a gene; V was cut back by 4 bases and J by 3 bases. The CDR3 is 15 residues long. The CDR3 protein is CASSSDGLAGYEQYF. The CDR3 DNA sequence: TGTGCCAGCAGCTCAGACGGACTAGCGGGCTACGAGCAGTACTTC.

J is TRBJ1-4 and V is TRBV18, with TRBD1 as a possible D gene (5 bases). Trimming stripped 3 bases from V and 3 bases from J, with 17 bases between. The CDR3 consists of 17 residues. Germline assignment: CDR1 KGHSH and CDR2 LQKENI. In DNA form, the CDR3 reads TGTGCCAGCTCACCGGCCAGGGCCCTTATCGCTAATGAAAAACTGTTTTTT. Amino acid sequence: CASSPARALIANEKLFF. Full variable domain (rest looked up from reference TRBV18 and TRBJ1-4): NAGVMQNPRHLVRRRGQEARLRCSPMKGHSHVYWYRQLPEEGLKFMVYLQKENIIDESGMPKERFSAEFPKEGPSILRIQQVVRGDSAAYFCASSPARALIANEKLFFGSGTQLSVL.

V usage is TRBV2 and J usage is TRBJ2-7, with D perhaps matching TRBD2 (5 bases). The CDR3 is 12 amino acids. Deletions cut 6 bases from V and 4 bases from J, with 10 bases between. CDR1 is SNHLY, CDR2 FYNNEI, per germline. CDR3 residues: CASRRAVYEQYF. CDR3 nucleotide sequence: TGTGCCAGCAGGCGGGCAGTTTACGAGCAGTACTTC.

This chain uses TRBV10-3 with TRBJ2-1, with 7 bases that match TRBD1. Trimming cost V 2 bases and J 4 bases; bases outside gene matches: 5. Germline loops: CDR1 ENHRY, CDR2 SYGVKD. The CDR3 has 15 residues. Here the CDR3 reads CAISERGDSYNEQFF. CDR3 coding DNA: TGTGCCATCAGTGAGCGTGGGGACAGTTACAATGAGCAGTTCTTC.

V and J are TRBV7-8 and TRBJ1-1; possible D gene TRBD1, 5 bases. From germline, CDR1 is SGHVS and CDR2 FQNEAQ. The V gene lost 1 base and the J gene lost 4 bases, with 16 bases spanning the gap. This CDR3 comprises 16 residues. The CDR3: CASSLGLRGYSTEAFF. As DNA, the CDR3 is TGTGCCAGCAGCTTAGGGTTACGGGGGTATAGCACTGAAGCTTTCTTT.

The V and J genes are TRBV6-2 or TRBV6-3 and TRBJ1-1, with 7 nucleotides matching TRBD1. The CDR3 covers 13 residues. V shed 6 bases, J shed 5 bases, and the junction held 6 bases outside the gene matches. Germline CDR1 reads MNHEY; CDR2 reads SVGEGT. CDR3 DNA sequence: TGTGCCAGCAGATACAGGGGACAAACTGAAGCTTTCTTT. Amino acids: CASRYRGQTEAFF.

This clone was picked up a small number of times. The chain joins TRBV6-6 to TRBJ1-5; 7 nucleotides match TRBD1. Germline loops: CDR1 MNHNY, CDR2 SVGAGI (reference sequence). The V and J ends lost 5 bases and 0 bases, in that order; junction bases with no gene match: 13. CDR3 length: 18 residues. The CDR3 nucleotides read TGTGCCAGCAGTCTAACCGACCCAGGGGGGTATAGCAATCAGCCCCAGCATTTT. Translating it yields CASSLTDPGGYSNQPQHF.

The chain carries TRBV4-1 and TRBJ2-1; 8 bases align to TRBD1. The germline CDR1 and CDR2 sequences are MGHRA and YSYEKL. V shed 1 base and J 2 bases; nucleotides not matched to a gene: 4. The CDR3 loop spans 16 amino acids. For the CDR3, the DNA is TGCGCCAGCAGCCAAGTTCCGGGACAGGCCTACAATGAGCAGTTCTTC. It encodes CASSQVPGQAYNEQFF.

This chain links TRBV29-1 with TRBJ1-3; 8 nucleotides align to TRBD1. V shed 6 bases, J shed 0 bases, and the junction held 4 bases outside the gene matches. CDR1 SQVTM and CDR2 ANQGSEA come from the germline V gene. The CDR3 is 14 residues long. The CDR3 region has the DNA TGCAGCGTGTGGACAGGGAACTCTGGAAACACCATATATTTT. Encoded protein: CSVWTGNSGNTIYF.

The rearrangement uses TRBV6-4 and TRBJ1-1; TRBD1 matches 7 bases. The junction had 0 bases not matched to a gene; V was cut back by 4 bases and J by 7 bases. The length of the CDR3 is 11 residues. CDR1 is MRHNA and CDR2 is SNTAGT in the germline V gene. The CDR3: CASSAGGEAFF. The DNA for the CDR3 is TGTGCCAGCAGTGCAGGGGGTGAAGCTTTCTTT.

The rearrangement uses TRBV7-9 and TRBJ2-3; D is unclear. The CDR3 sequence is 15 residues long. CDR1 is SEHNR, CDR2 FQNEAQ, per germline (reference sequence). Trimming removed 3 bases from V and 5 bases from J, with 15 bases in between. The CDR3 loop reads CASSLSVAYKDTQYF. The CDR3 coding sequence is TGTGCCAGCAGCTTGTCGGTAGCTTATAAAGATACGCAGTATTTT.

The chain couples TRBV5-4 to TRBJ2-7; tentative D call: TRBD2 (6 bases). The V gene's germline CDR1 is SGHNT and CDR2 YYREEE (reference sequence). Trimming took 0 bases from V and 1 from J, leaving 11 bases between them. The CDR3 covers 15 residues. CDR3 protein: CASSLGAGRSYEQYF. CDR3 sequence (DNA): TGTGCCAGCAGCTTGGGGGCGGGGCGGTCCTACGAGCAGTACTTC.

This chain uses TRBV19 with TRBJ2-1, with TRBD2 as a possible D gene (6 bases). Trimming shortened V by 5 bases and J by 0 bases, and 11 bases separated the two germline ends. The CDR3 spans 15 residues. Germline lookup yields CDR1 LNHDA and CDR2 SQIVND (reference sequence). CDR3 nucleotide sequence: TGTGCCAGTAGTCGGGGCGGGAACTCCTACAATGAGCAGTTCTTC. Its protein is CASSRGGNSYNEQFF.

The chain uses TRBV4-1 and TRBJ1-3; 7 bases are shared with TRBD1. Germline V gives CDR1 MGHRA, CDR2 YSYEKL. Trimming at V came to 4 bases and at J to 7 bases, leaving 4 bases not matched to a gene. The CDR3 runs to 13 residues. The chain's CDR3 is CASSPGQMNTIYF. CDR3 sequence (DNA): TGCGCCAGCAGCCCGGGACAGATGAACACCATATATTTT.

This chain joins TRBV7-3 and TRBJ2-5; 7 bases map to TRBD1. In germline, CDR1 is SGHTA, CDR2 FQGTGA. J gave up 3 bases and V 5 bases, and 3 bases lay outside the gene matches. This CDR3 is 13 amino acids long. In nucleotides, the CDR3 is TGTGCCAGCAGCCGAGACAGGGAAGAGACCCAGTACTTC. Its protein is CASSRDREETQYF.

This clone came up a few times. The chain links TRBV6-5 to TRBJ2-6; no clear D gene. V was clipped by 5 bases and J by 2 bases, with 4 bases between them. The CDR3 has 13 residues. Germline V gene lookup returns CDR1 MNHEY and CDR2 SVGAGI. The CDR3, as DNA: TGTGCCAGCAGTCCTACTGGGGCCAACGTCCTGACTTTC. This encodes CASSPTGANVLTF.

CDR3 DNA: TGTGCCAGCAGCCCGGGACTTATGGGAGAGCAGTACTTC. Translation: CASSPGLMGEQYF. The chain combines TRBV7-2 with TRBJ2-7, with D tentatively TRBD2 (6 bases). The CDR3 consists of 13 residues. Germline-derived CDR1 and CDR2 are SGHTA and FQGNSA. The ends were cut back, 5 bases at V and 7 bases at J, with 15 bases in the middle.